This T cell receptor (beta chain) was retrieved from a study of blood T cell repertoires in COVID-19. The overall study: The United States, Italy and Spain were the sources of the acute and convalescent COVID-19 samples. PBMCs, B-cell-depleted T cells, or T cells provided the cDNA or gDNA that made up the material.

Authors' analysis steps: It was from reference gene primer amplification that nucleated cell counts were estimated. Data came from immunoSEQ multiplex PCR; TCRdb stores just in-frame clones and leaves some out. Clone size and the V and J calls come from that table; the DNA yielded D and trimming. The sample shows about 180,000 clones, 70% to 90% of them seen only once. CDR1 and CDR2 (germline): SNHLY, FYNNEI. V was trimmed by 5 bases and J by 7 bases, leaving 9 bases between them. The CDR3 totals 11 residues. The sequenced sample consisted of peripheral blood. V is TRBV2 and J is TRBJ2-7; no firm D call. The source of this sequence is a woman in her 30s with acute or convalescent COVID-19. CDR3 bases: TGTGCCAGCAGTAACGCACGGGAGCAGTACTTC. It yields the protein CASSNAREQYF.